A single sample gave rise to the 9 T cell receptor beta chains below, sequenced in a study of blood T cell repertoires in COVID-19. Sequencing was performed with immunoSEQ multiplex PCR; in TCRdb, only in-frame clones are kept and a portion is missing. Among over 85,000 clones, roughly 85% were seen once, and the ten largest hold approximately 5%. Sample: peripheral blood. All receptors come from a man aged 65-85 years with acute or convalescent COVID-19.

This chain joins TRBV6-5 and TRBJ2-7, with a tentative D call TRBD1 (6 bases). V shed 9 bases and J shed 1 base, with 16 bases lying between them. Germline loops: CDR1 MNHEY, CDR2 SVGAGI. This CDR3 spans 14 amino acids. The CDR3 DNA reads TGTGCCAGTTCCCCCCTGACAGGTTCCTACGAGCAGTACGTC. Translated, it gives CASSPLTGSYEQYV.

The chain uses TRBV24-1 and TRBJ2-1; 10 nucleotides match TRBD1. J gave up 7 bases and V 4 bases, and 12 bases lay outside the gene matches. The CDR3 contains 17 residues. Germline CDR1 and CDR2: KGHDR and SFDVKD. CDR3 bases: TGTGCCACCAGTGACCTCCGGACAGGGGGGAGAGGGAATGAGCAGTTCTTC. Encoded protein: CATSDLRTGGRGNEQFF.

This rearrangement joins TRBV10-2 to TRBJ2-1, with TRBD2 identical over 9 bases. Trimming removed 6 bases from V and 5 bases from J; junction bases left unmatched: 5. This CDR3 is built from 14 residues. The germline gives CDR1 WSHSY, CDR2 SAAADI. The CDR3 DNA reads TGCGCCAGCAGGCGGGGGGGCCTCGACAATGAGCAGTTCTTC. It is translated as CASRRGGLDNEQFF.

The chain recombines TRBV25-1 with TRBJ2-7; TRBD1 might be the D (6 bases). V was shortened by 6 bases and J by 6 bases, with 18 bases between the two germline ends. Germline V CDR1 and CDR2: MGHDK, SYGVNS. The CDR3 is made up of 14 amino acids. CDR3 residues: CASSQTGTPGEQYV. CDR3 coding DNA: TGTGCCAGCAGCCAAACAGGGACACCGGGCGAGCAGTACGTC.

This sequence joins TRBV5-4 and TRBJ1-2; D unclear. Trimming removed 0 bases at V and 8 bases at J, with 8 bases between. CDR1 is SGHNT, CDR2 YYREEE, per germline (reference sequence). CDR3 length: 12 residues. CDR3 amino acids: CASSLDGSGYTF. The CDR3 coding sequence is TGTGCCAGCAGCTTGGATGGTAGCGGCTACACCTTC.

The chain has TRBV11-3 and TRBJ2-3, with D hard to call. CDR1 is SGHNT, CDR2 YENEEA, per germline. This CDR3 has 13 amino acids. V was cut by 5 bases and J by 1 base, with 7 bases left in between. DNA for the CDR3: TGTGCCAGCAGCCGCGAGGGCACAGATACGCAGTATTTT. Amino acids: CASSREGTDTQYF.

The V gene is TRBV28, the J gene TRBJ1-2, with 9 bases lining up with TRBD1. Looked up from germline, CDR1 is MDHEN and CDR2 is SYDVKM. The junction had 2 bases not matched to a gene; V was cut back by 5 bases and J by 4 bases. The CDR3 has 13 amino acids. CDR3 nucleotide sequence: TGTGCCAGCAGTATGACAGGGGGCTATGGCTACACCTTC. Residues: CASSMTGGYGYTF.

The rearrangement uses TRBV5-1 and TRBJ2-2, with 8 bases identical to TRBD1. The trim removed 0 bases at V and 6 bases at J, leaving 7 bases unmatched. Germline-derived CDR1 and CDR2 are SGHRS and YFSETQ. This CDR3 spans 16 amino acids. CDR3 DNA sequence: TGCGCCAGCAGCTTGGAGGTTCCAGGGGGCCCCGGGGAGCTGTTTTTT. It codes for CASSLEVPGGPGELFF.

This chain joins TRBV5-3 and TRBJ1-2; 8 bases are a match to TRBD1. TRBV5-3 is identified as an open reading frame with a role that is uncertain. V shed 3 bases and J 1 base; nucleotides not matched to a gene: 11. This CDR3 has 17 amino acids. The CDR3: CARSWKSQGAFNYGYTF. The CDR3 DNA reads TGTGCCAGAAGCTGGAAGAGTCAGGGGGCCTTTAACTATGGCTACACCTTC.